Below, one T cell receptor (beta chain) is given with its context. What it binds is not known. The data stem from a study of cytomegalovirus exposure and HLA in healthy donors. Study findings and constraints: Based on reports, TCR beta sequences accurately predicted HLA-A and HLA-B alleles for most subjects. In terms of immune exposure information, only CMV serostatus was available. When analyzed later, the rates of TCR association showed variation by HLA locus, with DRB1 the most and HLA-C the fewest. As a later analysis showed, a missense DCLRE1C variant was linked to trimming of TCR beta V- and J-genes.

A multiplex PCR was run with 60 Vbeta primers and 13 Jbeta primers. Repertoires were generated with immunoSEQ multiplex PCR, while TCRdb's copy carries only in-frame clones and drops some. The sample holds about 130,000 clones, roughly 78% seen once. The material sequenced was PBMCs. The receptor was isolated from a man aged 40-50 years in good health and CMV-seronegative.

The CDR3 spells CASTRQGVIGETQYF. In DNA, the CDR3 is TGTGCCAGCACGAGACAGGGGGTGATCGGAGAGACCCAGTACTTC. The genes are TRBV6-1 and TRBJ2-5; 9 nucleotides line up with TRBD1. Germline CDR1 reads MNHNS; CDR2 reads SASEGT. There are 15 residues in the CDR3. Trimming took 7 bases from V and 4 from J; bases not matched to a gene: 10.